This TCR beta chain came from a study of T cells after yellow fever vaccination. Turning to the study itself: Fractions with few cells were prepared using SMART-Seq v4 Ultra Low Input.

This clonotype was counted many times. Its matching antigen is unknown. Notes on the study in general: Contamination of FACS-sorted repertoires by abundant clonotypes from the bulk population could occur. Although most clonotypes did not, a small share appeared in both CD4 and CD8 compartments.

The germline V and J ends were trimmed by 3 bases and 4 bases, with 14 bases remaining between them. Germline V gene lookup returns CDR1 KGHSH and CDR2 LQKENI. The CDR3 contains 15 residues. UMIs and a universal primer site were added when TCR cDNA was made by 5'RACE template switching. TCRdb ran MiXCR on the 5' RACE reads and lists one entry per CDR3 protein. The data contain about 200,000 distinct CDR3 sequences, 3.2% of them singletons. The TCR comes from a man between 18 and 29 years old who received the YFV17D yellow fever vaccine. The genes are TRBV18 and TRBJ2-3; D is possibly TRBD1 or TRBD2 (6 bases each). Here the sequenced sample was CD4+ T cells sorted from PBMCs, taken 10 days after the yellow fever booster vaccination. The CDR3: CASSPMGGRADTQYF. CDR3 nucleotides: TGTGCCAGCTCACCCATGGGGGGCCGCGCAGATACGCAGTATTTT.